This T cell receptor beta chain appears in the sequencing data of a study of cytomegalovirus exposure and HLA in healthy donors. Study-level points and caveats: With high specificity and sensitivity, the classifier reportedly diagnosed cytomegalovirus status.

This clone was detected a few times. Antigen: not known. The CDR3 has 10 amino acids. Germline CDR1 and CDR2: MRHNA and SNTAGT. Trimming removed 6 bases at V and 8 bases at J, with 7 bases between. The PCR employed 60 Vbeta primers together with 13 Jbeta primers. Sequencing was performed with immunoSEQ multiplex PCR; in TCRdb, only in-frame clones are kept and a portion is missing. Among roughly 100,000 clones, roughly 75% were seen once, and the ten largest hold more than 2%. The chain couples TRBV6-4 to TRBJ1-2; the D is unclear. This sequence originates from a middle-aged man in good health and CMV-seronegative. The sample consisted of PBMCs. The DNA for the CDR3 is TGTGCCAGCAGGGCTAGCGGCTACACCTTC. Protein: CASRASGYTF.